These 9 T cell receptor beta chains were sequenced from one sample in a study of T cell responses to AZD1222 COVID-19 vaccine. Generated by immunoSEQ multiplex PCR, the TCRdb table keeps only in-frame clones and is missing some. Counted here are some 150,000 clones, around 90% occurring once; the ten biggest clones make up less than 4.5%. Material: peripheral blood, obtained on day 0 of MenACWY control vaccination. All receptors come from an adult in good health.

The V call is TRBV19, the J call TRBJ1-1, with 8 nucleotides matching TRBD1. CDR1 LNHDA and CDR2 SQIVND come from the germline V gene (reference sequence). V lost 4 bases to trimming and J lost 4 bases; unmatched junction nucleotides: 5. This CDR3 has 14 residues. The CDR3 spells CASSTRTGSTEAFF. CDR3 DNA sequence: TGTGCCAGTAGTACCCGGACAGGGAGCACTGAAGCTTTCTTT.

The rearrangement uses TRBV19 and TRBJ2-1, with D possibly TRBD1 on 7 matching bases. There are 16 residues in the CDR3. Trimming took off 4 bases at V and 6 bases at J, with 19 bases between the two ends. Germline V lookup: CDR1 LNHDA, CDR2 SQIVND (reference sequence). The CDR3 is CASSKGGNRGGNEQFF. The DNA of the CDR3 is TGTGCCAGTAGTAAGGGGGGAAACAGGGGAGGCAATGAGCAGTTCTTC.

V and J are TRBV5-1 and TRBJ1-2; 7 bases fit TRBD1. This CDR3 is 17 amino acids long. The germline V gene has CDR1 SGHRS and CDR2 YFSETQ. The J segment lost 0 bases and the V segment lost 5 bases, leaving 13 bases of the junction unmatched. Here the CDR3 reads CASSPRAEGAANYGYTF. DNA of the CDR3: TGCGCCAGCAGTCCTAGGGCGGAGGGGGCGGCTAACTATGGCTACACCTTC. Full variable domain (outside the CDR3, taken from reference TRBV5-1 and TRBJ1-2): KAGVTQTPRYLIKTRGQQVTLSCSPISGHRSVSWYQQTPGQGLQFLFEYFSETQRNKGNFPGRFSGRQFSNSRSEMNVSTLELGDSALYLCASSPRAEGAANYGYTFGSGTRLTVV.

The chain employs TRBV7-9 and TRBJ1-5; no reliable D call. This CDR3 has 12 amino acids. The germline CDR1 and CDR2 sequences are SEHNR and FQNEAQ (reference sequence). The ends were cut back, 1 base at V and 6 bases at J, with 4 bases in the middle. The chain's CDR3 is CASSLGGQPQHF. The CDR3 DNA is TGTGCCAGCAGCTTAGGGGGTCAGCCCCAGCATTTT.

The chain is built from TRBV7-2 and TRBJ1-6; no clear D gene. V lost 5 bases and J 11 bases, leaving 16 bases between the germline ends. The germline V gene encodes CDR1 SGHTA and CDR2 FQGNSA. There are 14 residues in the CDR3. CDR3 in amino acids: CASSLGRTKPPLHF. CDR3 nucleotides: TGTGCCAGCAGCCTTGGAAGAACCAAGCCACCCCTCCACTTT. The complete variable domain, with remaining parts taken from reference TRBV7-2 and TRBJ1-6, reads GAGVSQSPSNKVTEKGKDVELRCDPISGHTALYWYRQSLGQGLEFLIYFQGNSAPDKSGLPSDRFSAERTGGSVSTLTIQRTQQEDSAVYLCASSLGRTKPPLHFGNGTRLTVT.

The chain combines TRBV6-5 with TRBJ2-7; D unclear. This CDR3 comprises 15 residues. From germline, CDR1 is MNHEY and CDR2 SVGAGI. The V end was cut by 7 bases, the J end by 0 bases, with 16 bases between. This chain's CDR3 is CASNRRETHSYEQYF. The DNA for the CDR3 is TGTGCCAGCAACCGAAGGGAAACACACTCCTACGAGCAGTACTTC.

The genes are TRBV9 and TRBJ2-7; D is perhaps TRBD2 (5 bases). CDR1 and CDR2 from the germline V gene are SGDLS and YYNGEE. The CDR3 is made up of 15 amino acids. V gave up 0 bases and J gave up 3 bases, with 13 bases separating them. For the CDR3, the DNA is TGTGCCAGCAGCGTAGAACCCGGAGGAGACTACGAGCAGTACTTC. It codes for CASSVEPGGDYEQYF. Looking up the rest from reference TRBV9 and TRBJ2-7 gives the full variable domain: DSGVTQTPKHLITATGQRVTLRCSPRSGDLSVYWYQQSLDQGLQFLIQYYNGEERAKGNILERFSAQQFPDLHSELNLSSLELGDSALYFCASSVEPGGDYEQYFGPGTRLTVT.

The V and J genes are TRBV7-7 and TRBJ2-2; 12 bases line up with TRBD2. The CDR3 contains 15 residues. Trimming at V came to 5 bases and at J to 6 bases, leaving 4 bases not matched to a gene. Germline V gene sequence: CDR1 SSHAT, CDR2 FNYEAQ (reference sequence). The CDR3 region is CASSRTSGMSGELFF. The CDR3 DNA reads TGTGCCAGCAGCAGGACTAGCGGGATGTCCGGGGAGCTGTTTTTT.

This chain links TRBV19 with TRBJ1-5, with D possibly matching TRBD1 (6 bases). Germline lookup yields CDR1 LNHDA and CDR2 SQIVND (reference sequence). Trimming removed 6 bases from V and 5 bases from J, with 11 bases in between. CDR3 length: 13 amino acids. The CDR3 coding sequence is TGTGCCAGTAGGGAGACAGGAGATCAGCCCCAGCATTTT. This translates into CASRETGDQPQHF. The full variable domain, with the rest looked up from reference TRBV19 and TRBJ1-5, is DGGITQSPKYLFRKEGQNVTLSCEQNLNHDAMYWYRQDPGQGLRLIYYSQIVNDFQKGDIAEGYSVSREKKESFPLTVTSAQKNPTAFYLCASRETGDQPQHFGDGTRLSIL.